The clone carrying this T cell receptor beta chain appeared a few times. Its specificity is not known. TCR analog templates of synthetic origin were spiked into each PCR. Clones were sequenced by immunoSEQ multiplex PCR, and TCRdb holds only the in-frame ones, with some missing. This table holds 100,000 to 150,000 clones, roughly 82% found once. Time point: peripheral blood 6 weeks after treatment start. There were between 1 and 8 samples from each patient, taken pretreatment and on-treatment. This record comes from a study of PD-L1 blockade in urothelial cancer. Whole-study context: Researchers looked at the blood 3 weeks (second dose) and 6 weeks after treatment began.

Study-wide results and limits: Below-median pretreatment blood TCR clonality was a predictor of better survival.

V lost 3 bases, J lost 5 bases, and 9 bases stayed unmatched. Germline-derived CDR1 and CDR2 are KGHSH and LQKENI. The CDR3 contains 16 residues. Sequenced material: PBMCs, taken around atezolizumab (anti-PD-L1) treatment. The source of this sequence is a man in his fifties with urothelial cancer. The chain is built from TRBV18 and TRBJ2-1; 8 bases are a match to TRBD2. In DNA form, the CDR3 reads TGTGCCAGCTCACCGACGATGGTAGCGGGAAACAATGAGCAGTTCTTC. It translates to CASSPTMVAGNNEQFF.